These 25 T cell receptor beta chains were sequenced from one sample in a study of T cell responses to AZD1222 COVID-19 vaccine. Sequenced by immunoSEQ multiplex PCR; TCRdb stores in-frame clones only, minus some. The sample has approximately 120,000 clones, approximately 93% seen once. Sequenced material: peripheral blood, taken on day 0 of AZD1222 vaccination. These receptors all stem from an adult in good health.

The chain has TRBV29-1 and TRBJ1-4, with D possibly TRBD1 on 5 matching bases. Germline CDR1 SQVTM, CDR2 ANQGSEA. The germline V and J ends were trimmed by 7 bases and 5 bases, with 11 bases remaining between them. The CDR3 consists of 12 residues. The CDR3 loop reads CSGSGRNEKLFF. The DNA of the CDR3 is TGCAGCGGGTCGGGACGGAATGAAAAACTGTTTTTT.

Points on this clone: Other DNA sequences in this specimen translate into the identical CDR3. The chain combines TRBV9 with TRBJ1-1; D gene uncertain. CDR1 SGDLS and CDR2 YYNGEE come from the germline V gene. There are 12 residues in the CDR3. V gave up 5 bases and J gave up 4 bases, with 9 bases separating them. The CDR3 here is CASSEGGTEAFF. CDR3 nucleotide sequence: TGTGCCAGCAGTGAGGGAGGCACTGAAGCTTTCTTT.

The chain is built from TRBV24-1 and TRBJ2-1, with TRBD1 matching 8 bases. In germline, CDR1 is KGHDR, CDR2 SFDVKD. V shed 4 bases, J shed 9 bases, and the junction held 10 bases outside the gene matches. The CDR3 extends over 15 amino acids. CDR3 sequence: CATSEAGQGNTEQFF. For the CDR3, the DNA is TGTGCCACCAGTGAAGCAGGACAGGGTAACACTGAGCAGTTCTTC.

The rearrangement uses TRBV19 and TRBJ1-5; TRBD1 matches at 7 bases. Germline V CDR1 and CDR2: LNHDA, SQIVND (reference sequence). This CDR3 is built from 15 residues. J gave up 7 bases and V 6 bases, and 12 bases lay outside the gene matches. The CDR3 loop reads CASRDDRVWGQPQHF. CDR3 DNA: TGTGCCAGTAGGGACGACAGGGTTTGGGGCCAGCCCCAGCATTTT.

V gene TRBV7-2 combines with J gene TRBJ2-7, with a possible D match to TRBD1 (5 bases). Germline CDR1 and CDR2: SGHTA and FQGNSA. Trimming cost V 5 bases and J 3 bases, with 14 bases left between them. The CDR3 runs to 14 residues. The chain's CDR3 is CASSLGEVNYEQYF. The CDR3 DNA reads as TGTGCCAGCAGCCTAGGGGAAGTTAACTACGAGCAGTACTTC.

The chain couples TRBV19 to TRBJ1-2, with D possibly matching TRBD1 (6 bases). V was shortened by 3 bases and J by 2 bases, with 13 bases between the two germline ends. The germline V gene has CDR1 LNHDA and CDR2 SQIVND (reference sequence). CDR3 length: 15 residues. The DNA for the CDR3 is TGTGCCAGTAGTATCAGGACAGAGGCCAACTATGGCTACACCTTC. Protein sequence: CASSIRTEANYGYTF.

The chain recombines TRBV11-2 with TRBJ2-7; D not resolved. Germline CDR1 and CDR2: SGHAT and FQNNGV. Trimming took off 0 bases at V and 5 bases at J, with 11 bases between the two ends. The CDR3 spans 14 residues. The CDR3 here is CASSLDVNSHEQYF. The CDR3 nucleotides are TGTGCCAGCAGCTTAGATGTAAACAGCCACGAGCAGTACTTC.

The J gene is TRBJ1-5, the V gene TRBV6-5; TRBD1 matches 9 bases. Per germline, CDR1 MNHEY and CDR2 SVGAGI. This CDR3 spans 14 amino acids. Germline trimming cut 5 bases from V and 13 bases from J; bases unmatched to any gene: 12. CDR3 coding DNA: TGTGCCAGCAGTCCGGGGACAGGGCTCGGGCCTCAGCATTTT. It specifies CASSPGTGLGPQHF.

This clone was found once. The chain couples TRBV6-5 to TRBJ1-5, with 7 bases fitting TRBD1. Germline V CDR1 and CDR2: MNHEY, SVGAGI. CDR3 length equals 15 residues. Trimming took 5 bases from V and 2 from J; bases not matched to a gene: 6. The CDR3 reads CASSTTGYGNQPQHF. CDR3 nucleotide sequence: TGTGCCAGCAGTACGACAGGGTACGGCAATCAGCCCCAGCATTTT.

This clone was picked up one time. CDR3: CASSQELGRLAGGGDTQYF. The CDR3 DNA reads TGCGCCAGCAGCCAAGAATTAGGCCGACTAGCGGGGGGGGGAGATACGCAGTATTTT. The genes are TRBV4-3 and TRBJ2-3; TRBD2 matches at 14 bases. Trimming at V came to 0 bases and at J to 5 bases, leaving 10 bases not matched to a gene. The CDR3 runs 19 residues. The germline CDR1 and CDR2 sequences are LGHNA and YSLEER.

V and J are TRBV7-3 and TRBJ2-1; D may match TRBD1 or TRBD2 (6 bases each). The CDR3 length is 16 residues. Germline CDR1 is SGHTA and CDR2 is FQGTGA. V was shortened by 1 base and J by 2 bases, with 12 bases between the two germline ends. The CDR3 nucleotides read TGTGCCAGCAGCTTAAGGGGGCGGGGAGCCTACAATGAGCAGTTCTTC. Translating it yields CASSLRGRGAYNEQFF.

The chain carries TRBV6-2 or TRBV6-3 and TRBJ1-1; a weak D match, TRBD1 (5 bases). CDR1 MNHEY and CDR2 SVGEGT come from the germline V gene. The CDR3 has 14 amino acids. Trimming shortened V by 0 bases and J by 0 bases, and 5 bases separated the two germline ends. The DNA of the CDR3 is TGTGCCAGCAGTTACTCGGGGGTGAACACTGAAGCTTTCTTT. This translates into CASSYSGVNTEAFF.

This chain connects TRBV2 to TRBJ1-6, with D hard to call. The germline CDR1 and CDR2 sequences are SNHLY and FYNNEI. The V end was cut by 4 bases, the J end by 7 bases, with 5 bases between. The CDR3 is 12 amino acids. CDR3 loop: CASSVSNSPLHF. The CDR3 nucleotides read TGTGCCAGCAGTGTAAGCAATTCACCCCTCCACTTT.

This clone was observed a single time. The chain joins TRBV6-5 to TRBJ1-5; D not certain. The V end lost 6 bases, the J end lost 0 bases, and 12 bases lay between the germline ends. Germline V gene data show CDR1 as MNHEY and CDR2 as SVGAGI. This CDR3 is built from 15 residues. Written as DNA, the CDR3 is TGTGCCAGCAGCTCCTTTCAGGATAGCAATCAGCCCCAGCATTTT. Its protein product is CASSSFQDSNQPQHF.

The chain links TRBV7-9 to TRBJ1-1, with D unresolved. In germline, CDR1 is SEHNR, CDR2 FQNEAQ (reference sequence). The CDR3 has 15 amino acids. V lost 1 base, J lost 2 bases, and 11 bases lay in between. CDR3 in amino acids: CASSLGTLTNTEAFF. The CDR3 DNA sequence: TGTGCCAGCAGCTTAGGCACGTTAACAAACACTGAAGCTTTCTTT. The full variable domain, in which reference TRBV7-9 and TRBJ1-1 provide the parts outside the CDR3, is DTGVSQNPRHKITKRGQNVTFRCDPISEHNRLYWYRQTLGQGPEFLTYFQNEAQLEKSRLLSDRFSAERPKGSFSTLEIQRTEQGDSAMYLCASSLGTLTNTEAFFGQGTRLTVV.

The V and J genes are TRBV6-2 or TRBV6-3 and TRBJ2-7; 13 bases agree with TRBD2. This CDR3 is 15 amino acids long. Germline-derived CDR1 and CDR2 are MNHEY and SVGEGT. The V gene end was trimmed by 6 bases and the J gene end by 5 bases; junction bases not matched to a gene: 7. CDR3 nucleotides: TGTGCCAGCAGCCCCGGGACTAGCGGGGTCGACGAGCAGTACTTC. This translates into CASSPGTSGVDEQYF.

The chain links TRBV28 to TRBJ1-4, with 10 positions matching TRBD1. Germline values: CDR1 MDHEN, CDR2 SYDVKM. The CDR3 is 15 amino acids. Trimming removed 0 bases from V and 5 bases from J; junction bases left unmatched: 0. CDR3 amino acids: CASSLWGQGNEKLFF. The CDR3 DNA follows: TGTGCCAGCAGTTTATGGGGACAGGGGAATGAAAAACTGTTTTTT.

CDR3 loop: CASSMSGGDPSYEQYF. Written as DNA, the CDR3 is TGTGCCAGTAGTATGTCCGGGGGCGATCCTTCCTACGAGCAGTACTTC. The rearrangement joins TRBV19 to TRBJ2-7; TRBD1 or TRBD2 may be the D gene (6 bases each). The V gene lost 3 bases and the J gene lost 1 base, with 16 bases spanning the gap. The length of the CDR3 is 16 residues. Germline V gives CDR1 LNHDA, CDR2 SQIVND (reference sequence). Variable domain in full (rest from reference TRBV19 and TRBJ2-7): DGGITQSPKYLFRKEGQNVTLSCEQNLNHDAMYWYRQDPGQGLRLIYYSQIVNDFQKGDIAEGYSVSREKKESFPLTVTSAQKNPTAFYLCASSMSGGDPSYEQYFGPGTRLTVT.

This clone was counted only a few times. This rearrangement joins TRBV5-1 to TRBJ1-2; D possibly corresponds to TRBD1 (6 bases). The V gene's germline CDR1 is SGHRS and CDR2 YFSETQ. This CDR3 has 16 amino acids. The V gene lost 0 bases and the J gene lost 1 base, with 13 bases spanning the gap. As DNA, the CDR3 is TGCGCCAGCAGCTTGGCTCGTCCCAGGGGTAACTATGGCTACACCTTC. Translated, it gives CASSLARPRGNYGYTF.

V gene TRBV6-2 or TRBV6-3 combines with J gene TRBJ2-5; TRBD1 agrees at 9 bases. CDR3 size: 15 residues. Germline values: CDR1 MNHEY, CDR2 SVGEGT. With V trimmed by 0 bases and J by 6 bases, 5 bases remained unmatched. The CDR3 here is CASSYSGQGTQTQYF. The CDR3 DNA reads as TGTGCCAGCAGTTACTCGGGACAGGGTACACAGACCCAGTACTTC.

The rearrangement links TRBV4-1 to TRBJ1-2, with D tentatively TRBD1 (6 bases). Germline V gene sequence: CDR1 MGHRA, CDR2 YSYEKL. V was pared by 0 bases and J by 2 bases, with 13 bases between. The CDR3 is made up of 16 amino acids. In DNA, the CDR3 is TGCGCCAGCAGCCAAGAAGCGACGCAGGGGAACTATGGCTACACCTTC. Encoded protein: CASSQEATQGNYGYTF.

The chain recombines TRBV5-5 with TRBJ1-3; D perhaps matches TRBD1 (6 bases). The CDR3 is 16 residues long. In germline, CDR1 is SGHKS, CDR2 YYEKEE (reference sequence). The V end lost 2 bases, the J end lost 4 bases, and 16 bases lay between the germline ends. The CDR3 loop reads CASSFALQGTGNTIYF. The CDR3 DNA sequence: TGTGCCAGCAGCTTCGCCCTACAGGGTACCGGAAACACCATATATTTT.

The sample holds one count of this clone. The chain is built from TRBV11-2 and TRBJ1-6; D gene uncertain. Trimming left V 5 bases short and J 8 bases short, with 10 bases between. The germline V gene encodes CDR1 SGHAT and CDR2 FQNNGV. There are 13 residues in the CDR3. This chain's CDR3 is CASSANLYSPLHF. DNA of the CDR3: TGTGCCAGCAGCGCAAACCTCTATTCACCCCTCCACTTT.

The genes are TRBV19 and TRBJ2-5, with 7 nucleotides matching TRBD1. This CDR3 is 15 amino acids long. Trimming removed 2 bases from V and 2 bases from J; junction bases left unmatched: 5. The germline gives CDR1 LNHDA, CDR2 SQIVND (reference sequence). The CDR3 sequence is CASSIRGQRQETQYF. CDR3 coding DNA: TGTGCCAGTAGTATACGGGGACAGCGGCAAGAGACCCAGTACTTC.

Only one count was recorded for this clone. This chain connects TRBV7-3 to TRBJ1-1; possible D gene TRBD1, 5 bases. Trimming cost V 0 bases and J 4 bases, with 6 bases left between them. CDR1 and CDR2 from the germline V gene are SGHTA and FQGTGA. The CDR3 runs to 13 residues. CDR3 in DNA: TGTGCCAGCAGCTTAACGGGGGGCACTGAAGCTTTCTTT. This translates into CASSLTGGTEAFF.